Below, 8 T cell receptor beta chains from the same sample are listed, as sequenced in a study of T cell clonality in common variable immunodeficiency. The data were produced by immunoSEQ multiplex PCR, yet TCRdb's version contains in-frame clones alone and is incomplete. The sample has about 52,000 clones, none seen only once. The sequencing sample was made of peripheral blood mononuclear cells. All receptors derive from a person aged 18 to 70 in good health.

This clone was seen many times. The read ends 3 residues before the CDR3 terminus; that terminus is restored from the germline J gene. This chain uses TRBV29-1 with TRBJ2-1; 9 bases match TRBD2. This CDR3 is built from 13 residues. Looked up from germline, CDR1 is SQVTM and CDR2 is ANQGSEA. The trim removed 6 bases at V and 9 bases at J, leaving 9 bases unmatched. The part of the CDR3 DNA that was read is TGCAGCGTGGAGGGACTAGCACGGGCTGAG. The encoded protein is CSVEGLARAE. The CDR3 in its entirety is CSVEGLARAEQFF.

At least ten counts were recorded for this clone. The CDR3 goes on 3 residues after the read ends, and that part is filled in from the germline J gene. The chain combines TRBV5-5 with TRBJ1-3, with TRBD1 as a possible D gene (5 bases). Germline lookup yields CDR1 SGHKS and CDR2 YYEKEE (reference sequence). Trimming shortened V by 5 bases and J by 0 bases, and 12 bases separated the two germline ends. The CDR3 totals 15 residues. Partial CDR3 DNA: TGTGCCAGCAGTTGGGGGGAACTCTCTGGAAACACC. Its protein product is CASSWGELSGNT. Given in full, the CDR3 is CASSWGELSGNTIYF.

There are many counts of this clone. The read terminates 3 residues before the CDR3 end, so the remaining end is supplied by the germline J gene. V gene TRBV7-6 combines with J gene TRBJ2-3; TRBD2 agrees at 10 bases. The CDR3 sequence is 16 residues long. Per the germline V gene, CDR1 is SGHVS and CDR2 is FNYEAQ. The sequenced CDR3 bases are TGTGCCAGCAGCTTAGAACTAGCGGGGAGTTTGGCCACG. Protein product: CASSLELAGSLAT. The whole CDR3 region reads CASSLELAGSLATQYF.

There are many counts of this clone. Sequencing ends 3 residues short of the CDR3 end; the germline J gene provides the rest. The chain employs TRBV5-4 and TRBJ2-5; 8 bases agree with TRBD1. The J segment lost 2 bases and the V segment lost 4 bases, leaving 4 bases of the junction unmatched. The germline V gene has CDR1 SGHNT and CDR2 YYREEE (reference sequence). The CDR3 has 14 residues. The CDR3 reads CASSIDRGQETQYF. The part of the CDR3 DNA that was read is TGTGCCAGCAGCATAGACAGGGGTCAAGAGACC.

This clone was detected ten times or more. The read gets to within 3 residues of the CDR3 end, and the germline J gene fills in the rest. V is TRBV15 and J is TRBJ1-2; possibly TRBD1 for D (5 bases). The V gene's germline CDR1 is LNHNV and CDR2 YYDKDF (reference sequence). CDR3 length: 14 residues. V shed 0 bases and J shed 6 bases, with 11 bases lying between them. The sequenced CDR3 bases are TGTGCCACCAGCAGAGATGGAACAGGCGATGGC. Amino acids: CATSRDGTGDG. The entire CDR3 protein reads CATSRDGTGDGYTF.

This clone was detected many times. The read comes to an end 3 residues before the CDR3 does, leaving the germline J gene to fill in the end. The chain combines TRBV12-3 or TRBV12-4 with TRBJ2-3, with D perhaps TRBD2 (5 bases). V lost 5 bases, J lost 1 base, and 13 bases lay in between. This CDR3 contains 15 residues. The DNA read from the CDR3 is TGTGCCAGCAGTGCTAGCCGGTACCGCACAGATACG. Its protein product is CASSASRYRTDT. The CDR3 reads in full as CASSASRYRTDTQYF.

This clone was counted many times. The CDR3 end lies 3 residues beyond the end of the read and is filled in from the germline J gene. The rearrangement joins TRBV19 to TRBJ2-3; 7 bases align to TRBD2. This CDR3 contains 15 residues. Germline values: CDR1 LNHDA, CDR2 SQIVND (reference sequence). V lost 4 bases, J lost 4 bases, and 8 bases stayed unmatched. The chain's CDR3 is CASSTSGFPSDTQYF. Partial CDR3 DNA: TGTGCCAGTAGTACTAGCGGCTTCCCTTCAGATACG.

This clone showed up many times. The read terminates 3 residues before the CDR3 end, so the remaining end is supplied by the germline J gene. The V and J genes are TRBV11-2 and TRBJ2-6; 8 bases are a match to TRBD2. Germline V gene sequence: CDR1 SGHAT, CDR2 FQNNGV. V gave up 5 bases and J gave up 4 bases; unmatched junction bases: 4. The CDR3 loop spans 15 amino acids. The covered CDR3 bases are TGTGCCAGCAGCCCGGGGGGGTCCGGGGCCAACGTC. Translated: CASSPGGSGANV. The CDR3 in full is CASSPGGSGANVLTF. The variable domain in full, completed from reference TRBV11-2 and TRBJ2-6, reads EAGVAQSPRYKIIEKRQSVAFWCNPISGHATLYWYQQILGQGPKLLIQFQNNGVVDDSQLPKDRFSAERLKGVDSTLKIQPAKLEDSAVYLCASSPGGSGANVLTFGAGSRLTVL.